Reported below is one TCR beta chain. How the authors handled the data: Amplification with reference gene primers provided the estimates of nucleated cell counts. The protocol was immunoSEQ multiplex PCR, while the TCRdb copy is restricted to in-frame clones and leaves out a portion. The V and J calls and the clone size are those of that table, but D and trimming were determined from the DNA. The repertoire holds nearly 55,000 clones, approximately 91% seen once, with over 6.5% in the top ten. This CDR3 contains 16 residues. CDR1 and CDR2 (germline): MDHEN, SYDVKM. The V gene lost 2 bases and the J gene lost 0 bases, with 8 bases spanning the gap. The data stem from a study of blood T cell repertoires in COVID-19.

This TCR derives from a woman aged 55-69 years with active or convalescent COVID-19. The specimen was peripheral blood. The chain joins TRBV28 to TRBJ2-6, with D tentatively TRBD2 (6 bases). CDR3 in amino acids: CASSLRGLSGANVLTF. The DNA of the CDR3 is TGTGCCAGCAGTTTAAGGGGACTCTCTGGGGCCAACGTCCTGACTTTC.